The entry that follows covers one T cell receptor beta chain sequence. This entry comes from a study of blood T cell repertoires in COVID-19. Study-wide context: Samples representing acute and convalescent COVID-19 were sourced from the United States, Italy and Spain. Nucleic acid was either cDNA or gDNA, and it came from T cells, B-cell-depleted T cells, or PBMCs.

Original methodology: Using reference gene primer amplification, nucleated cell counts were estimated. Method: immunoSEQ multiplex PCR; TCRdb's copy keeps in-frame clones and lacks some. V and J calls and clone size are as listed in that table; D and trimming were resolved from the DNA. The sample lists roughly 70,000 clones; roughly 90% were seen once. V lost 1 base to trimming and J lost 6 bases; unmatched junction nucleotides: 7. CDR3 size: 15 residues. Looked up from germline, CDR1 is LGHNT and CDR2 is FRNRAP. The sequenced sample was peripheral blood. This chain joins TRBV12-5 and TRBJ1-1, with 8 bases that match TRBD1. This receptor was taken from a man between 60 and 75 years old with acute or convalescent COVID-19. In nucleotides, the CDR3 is TGTGCTAGTGGTTTGGGCGACAGGGGAGGCCCTGAAGCTTTCTTT. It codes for CASGLGDRGGPEAFF. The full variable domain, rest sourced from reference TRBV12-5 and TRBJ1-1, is DARVTQTPRHKVTEMGQEVTMRCQPILGHNTVFWYRQTMMQGLELLAYFRNRAPLDDSGMPKDRFSAEMPDATLATLKIQPSEPRDSAVYFCASGLGDRGGPEAFFGQGTRLTVV.